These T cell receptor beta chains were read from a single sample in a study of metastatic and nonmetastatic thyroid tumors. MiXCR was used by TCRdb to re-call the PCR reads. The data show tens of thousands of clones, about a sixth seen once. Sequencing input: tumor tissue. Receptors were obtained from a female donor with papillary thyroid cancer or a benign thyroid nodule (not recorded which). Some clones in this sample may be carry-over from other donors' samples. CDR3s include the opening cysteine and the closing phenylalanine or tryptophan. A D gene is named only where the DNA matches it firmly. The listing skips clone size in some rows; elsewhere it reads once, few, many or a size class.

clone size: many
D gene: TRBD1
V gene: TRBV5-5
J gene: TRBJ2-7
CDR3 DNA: TGTGCCAGCAGACTACCGGGACAGGGTTACGAGCAGTACTTC
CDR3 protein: CASRLPGQGYEQYF

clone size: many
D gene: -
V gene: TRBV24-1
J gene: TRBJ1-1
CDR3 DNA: TGTGCCACCAGTGATTTGCTGAGGGGTGAAGCTTTCTTT
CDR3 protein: CATSDLLRGEAFF

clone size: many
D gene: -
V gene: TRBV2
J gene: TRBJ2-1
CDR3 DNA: TGTGCCAGCAGTGCTAATCTAGCGTTGGTGATTAATGAGCAGTTCTTC
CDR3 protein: CASSANLALVINEQFF

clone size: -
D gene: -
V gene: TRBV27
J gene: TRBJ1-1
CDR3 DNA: TGTACCAGCAGAACCAGCGGGGGTAACACTGAAGCTTTCTTT
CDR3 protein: CTSRTSGGNTEAFF

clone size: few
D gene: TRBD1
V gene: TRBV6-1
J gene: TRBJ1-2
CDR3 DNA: TGTGTCAGCAGGGACAGGGACTTATTGGGCTACACCTTC
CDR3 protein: CVSRDRDLLGYTF

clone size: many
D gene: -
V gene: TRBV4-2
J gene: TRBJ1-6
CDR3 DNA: TGTGCCAGCAGCCAAACCAATTCACCCCTCCACTTT
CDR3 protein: CASSQTNSPLHF

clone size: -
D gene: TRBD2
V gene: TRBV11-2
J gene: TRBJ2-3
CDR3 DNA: TGTGCCAGCACCGCCCGGGGAGGGGTCACAGATACGCAGTATTTT
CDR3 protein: CASTARGGVTDTQYF

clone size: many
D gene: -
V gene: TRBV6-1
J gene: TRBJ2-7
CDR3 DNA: TGTGCCAGCCGCCTTGGAACCGAGCAGTACTTC
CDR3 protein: CASRLGTEQYF

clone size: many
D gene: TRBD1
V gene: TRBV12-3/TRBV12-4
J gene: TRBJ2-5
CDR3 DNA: TGTGCCAGCAGGAGAACAGGGGAAGAAGAGACCCAGTACTTC
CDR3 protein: CASRRTGEEETQYF

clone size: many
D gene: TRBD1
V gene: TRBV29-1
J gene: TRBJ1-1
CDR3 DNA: TGCAGCGTATCAACAGGGGTAACTGAAGCTTTCTTT
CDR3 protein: CSVSTGVTEAFF

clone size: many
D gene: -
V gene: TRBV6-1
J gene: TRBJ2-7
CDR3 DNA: TGTGCCAGCAGTCCCTGGGTGGGGAACGAGCAGTACTTC
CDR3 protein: CASSPWVGNEQYF

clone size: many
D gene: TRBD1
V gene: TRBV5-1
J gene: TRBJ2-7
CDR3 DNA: TGCGCCAGCAGCTTGGGACAGGGACCCTACGAGCAGTACTTC
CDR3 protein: CASSLGQGPYEQYF

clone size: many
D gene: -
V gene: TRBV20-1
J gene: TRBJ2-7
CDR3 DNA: TGCAGTGCTAGTCTTGGGGAATACGAGCAGTACTTC
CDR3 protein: CSASLGEYEQYF

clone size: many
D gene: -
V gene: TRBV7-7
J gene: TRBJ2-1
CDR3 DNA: TGTGCCAGCAGCGGCGACAGGACCTTCTCCTACAATGAGCAGTTCTTC
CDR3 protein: CASSGDRTFSYNEQFF

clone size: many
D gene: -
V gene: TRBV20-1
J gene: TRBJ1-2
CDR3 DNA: TGCAGTAAGAATTATGCTCCGAAGATGGACTACACCTTC
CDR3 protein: CSKNYAPKMDYTF

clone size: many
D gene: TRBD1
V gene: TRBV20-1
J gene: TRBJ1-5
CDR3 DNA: TGCAGTGCTAGAGACGGACAGGGCGCTCAGCCCCAGCATTTT
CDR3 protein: CSARDGQGAQPQHF

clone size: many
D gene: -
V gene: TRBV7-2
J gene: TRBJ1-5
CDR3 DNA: TGTGCCAGCAGCCACGACGTGGGGGCGCCTCGGCCCCAGCATTTT
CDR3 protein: CASSHDVGAPRPQHF

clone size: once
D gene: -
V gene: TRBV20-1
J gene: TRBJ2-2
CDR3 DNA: TGCAGTGCTAGGGACTACCTCACCGGGGAGCTGTTTTTT
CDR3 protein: CSARDYLTGELFF

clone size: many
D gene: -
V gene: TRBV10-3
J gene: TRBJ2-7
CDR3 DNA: TGTGCCATCAGTGAGTCCCCAACAGGGCGGCGCGAGCAGTACTTC
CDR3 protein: CAISESPTGRREQYF

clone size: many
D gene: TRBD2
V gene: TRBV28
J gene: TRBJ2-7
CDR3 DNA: TGTGCCAGCAGTCCTCTCCCGGGACTAGCGGGAGTGGCCTCCTACGAGCAGTACTTC
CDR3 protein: CASSPLPGLAGVASYEQYF

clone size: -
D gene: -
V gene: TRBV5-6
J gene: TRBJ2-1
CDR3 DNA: TGTGCCAGCAGCTCGGATGGCGATGAGCATTTCTTC
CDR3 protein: CASSSDGDEHFF

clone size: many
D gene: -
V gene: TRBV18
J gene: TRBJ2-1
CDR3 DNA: TGTGCCAGCTCACTTCTCTCAGGGCGAGGCAATGAGCAGTTCTTC
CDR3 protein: CASSLLSGRGNEQFF

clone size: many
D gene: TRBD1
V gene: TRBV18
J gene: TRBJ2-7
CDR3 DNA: TGTGCCAGCTCACCACCCGGACAGGGGTACGAGCAGTACTTC
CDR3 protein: CASSPPGQGYEQYF

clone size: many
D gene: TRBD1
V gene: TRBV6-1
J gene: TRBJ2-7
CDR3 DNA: TGTGCCAGCAGTGAGGACAGGGGTTCCTACGAGCAGTACTTC
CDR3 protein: CASSEDRGSYEQYF

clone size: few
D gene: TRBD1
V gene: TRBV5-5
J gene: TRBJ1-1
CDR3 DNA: TGTGCCAGCAGCTTGTGGCAGGGGGCAGGGAACACTGAAGCTTTCTTT
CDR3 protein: CASSLWQGAGNTEAFF

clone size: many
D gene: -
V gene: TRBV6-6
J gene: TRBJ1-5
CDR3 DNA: TGTGCCAGCAGTTACTCGAAGCAGGGTTATTCCCAGCATTTT
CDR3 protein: CASSYSKQGYSQHF

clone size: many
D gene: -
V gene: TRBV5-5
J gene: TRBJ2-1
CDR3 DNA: TGTGCCAGCAGCTCCCCGACCCGAAACGCTGAGCAGTTCTTC
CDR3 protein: CASSSPTRNAEQFF

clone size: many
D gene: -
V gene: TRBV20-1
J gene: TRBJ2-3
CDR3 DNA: TGCAGTGCTAGACCTAGAGGGGGGTGGGGCACAGATACGCAGTATTTT
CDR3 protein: CSARPRGGWGTDTQYF

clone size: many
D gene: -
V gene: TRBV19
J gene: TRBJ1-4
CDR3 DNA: TGTGCCAGTAGTGGGGGACCAACTAATGAAAAACTGTTTTTT
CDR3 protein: CASSGGPTNEKLFF